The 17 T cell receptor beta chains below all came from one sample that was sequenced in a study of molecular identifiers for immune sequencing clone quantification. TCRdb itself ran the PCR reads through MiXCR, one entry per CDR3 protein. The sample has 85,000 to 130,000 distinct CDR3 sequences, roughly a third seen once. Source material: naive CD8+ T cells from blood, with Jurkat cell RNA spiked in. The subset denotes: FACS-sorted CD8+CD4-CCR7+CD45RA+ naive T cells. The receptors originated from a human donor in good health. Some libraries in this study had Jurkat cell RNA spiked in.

This CDR3 is CASNSPNTEAFF. The CDR3 nucleotides read TGTGCCAGTAATTCGCCAAACACTGAAGCTTTCTTT. The genes are TRBV19 and TRBJ1-1; D gene ambiguous. In germline, CDR1 is LNHDA, CDR2 SQIVND (reference sequence). V lost 7 bases to trimming and J lost 2 bases, with 8 bases between them. This CDR3 has 12 amino acids.

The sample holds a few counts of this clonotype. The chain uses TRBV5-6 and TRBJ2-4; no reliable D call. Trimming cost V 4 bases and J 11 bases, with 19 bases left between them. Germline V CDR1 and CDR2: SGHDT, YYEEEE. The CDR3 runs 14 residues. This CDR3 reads CASSPDMTPGFQYF. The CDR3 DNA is TGTGCCAGCAGCCCGGATATGACTCCGGGCTTTCAGTACTTC.

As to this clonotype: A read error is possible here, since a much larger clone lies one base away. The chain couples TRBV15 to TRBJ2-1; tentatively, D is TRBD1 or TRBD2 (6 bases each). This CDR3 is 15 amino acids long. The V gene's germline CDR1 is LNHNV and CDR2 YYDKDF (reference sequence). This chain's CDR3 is CATSREGGPYNVQFF. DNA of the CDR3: TGTGCCACCAGCAGAGAAGGGGGGCCATACAATGTGCAGTTCTTC.

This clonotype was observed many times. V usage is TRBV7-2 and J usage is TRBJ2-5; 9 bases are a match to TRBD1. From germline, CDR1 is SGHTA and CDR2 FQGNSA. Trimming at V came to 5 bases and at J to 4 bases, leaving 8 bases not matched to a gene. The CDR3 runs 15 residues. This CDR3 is CASSLWDRVRETQYF. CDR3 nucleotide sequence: TGTGCCAGCAGCCTCTGGGACAGGGTTCGAGAGACCCAGTACTTC.

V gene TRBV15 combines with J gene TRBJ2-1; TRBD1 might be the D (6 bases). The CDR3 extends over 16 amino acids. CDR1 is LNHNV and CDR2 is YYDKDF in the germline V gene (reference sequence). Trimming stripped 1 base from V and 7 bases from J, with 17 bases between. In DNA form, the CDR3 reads TGTGCCACCAGCAGAGGGGGCAGGGGTAGGTGGAATGAGCAGTTCTTC. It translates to CATSRGGRGRWNEQFF.

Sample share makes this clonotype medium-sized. The CDR3 reads CASRDRGNQPQHF. In DNA, the CDR3 is TGTGCCAGCAGGGACAGGGGCAATCAGCCCCAGCATTTT. V usage is TRBV6-2 or TRBV6-3 and J usage is TRBJ1-5; 8 bases fit TRBD1. Trimming at V came to 6 bases and at J to 2 bases, leaving 0 bases not matched to a gene. Germline V gene data show CDR1 as MNHEY and CDR2 as SVGEGT. The CDR3 contains 13 residues.

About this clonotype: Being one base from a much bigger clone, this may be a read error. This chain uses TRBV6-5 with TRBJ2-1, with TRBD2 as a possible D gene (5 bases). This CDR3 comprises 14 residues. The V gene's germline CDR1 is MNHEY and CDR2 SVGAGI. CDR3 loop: CASSYKLLGNEQIF. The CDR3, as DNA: TGTGCCAGCAGTTACAAACTACTCGGGAATGAGCAGATCTTC.

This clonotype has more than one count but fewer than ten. The CDR3 is CASSIDRGLGANVLTF. The CDR3 nucleotides are TGTGCCAGCAGCATAGACAGGGGGCTTGGGGCCAACGTCCTGACTTTC. The genes are TRBV5-5 and TRBJ2-6; TRBD1 agrees at 10 bases. V shed 4 bases, J shed 3 bases, and the junction held 4 bases outside the gene matches. The CDR3 sequence is 16 residues long. Germline loops: CDR1 SGHKS, CDR2 YYEKEE (reference sequence).

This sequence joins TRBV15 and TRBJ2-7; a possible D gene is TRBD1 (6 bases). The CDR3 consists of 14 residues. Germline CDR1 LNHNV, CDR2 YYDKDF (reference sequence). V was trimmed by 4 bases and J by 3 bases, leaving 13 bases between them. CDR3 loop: CATSKGPDSYEQYF. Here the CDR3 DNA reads TGTGCCACCAGCAAAGGACCGGACAGCTACGAGCAGTACTTC. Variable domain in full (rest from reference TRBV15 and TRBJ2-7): DAMVIQNPRYQVTQFGKPVTLSCSQTLNHNVMYWYQQKSSQAPKLLFHYYDKDFNNEADTPDNFQSRRPNTSFCFLDIRSPGLGDTAMYLCATSKGPDSYEQYFGPGTRLTVT.

The CDR3 bases are TGCAGTGCTAGCGGGGACGAGCAGTACTTC. The encoded protein is CSASGDEQYF. This sequence joins TRBV20-1 and TRBJ2-7, with a weak D call TRBD2 (5 bases). The CDR3 totals 10 residues. With 3 bases removed from V and 5 bases from J, the gap between germline ends came to 5 bases. Germline V lookup: CDR1 DFQATT, CDR2 SNEGSKA (reference sequence).

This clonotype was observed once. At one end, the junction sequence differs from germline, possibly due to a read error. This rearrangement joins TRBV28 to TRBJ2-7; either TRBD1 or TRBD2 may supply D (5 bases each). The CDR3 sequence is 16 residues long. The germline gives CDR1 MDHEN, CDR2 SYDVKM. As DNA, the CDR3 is TGTGCCAGCAGAGTGGGACCTCGTAAAGGGTCCTACAAGCAGTCCTTC. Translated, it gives CASRVGPRKGSYKQSF.

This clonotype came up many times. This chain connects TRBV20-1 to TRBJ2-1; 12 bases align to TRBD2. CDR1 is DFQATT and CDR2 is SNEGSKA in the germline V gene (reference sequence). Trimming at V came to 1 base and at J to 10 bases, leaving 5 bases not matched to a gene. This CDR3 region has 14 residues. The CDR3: CSARAWTSGNEQFF. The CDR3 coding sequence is TGCAGTGCTAGAGCTTGGACTAGCGGGAACGAGCAGTTCTTC.

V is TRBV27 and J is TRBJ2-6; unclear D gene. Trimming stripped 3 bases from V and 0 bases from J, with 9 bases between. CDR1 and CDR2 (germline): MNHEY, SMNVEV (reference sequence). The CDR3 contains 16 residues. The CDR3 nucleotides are TGTGCCAGCAGTTTTTGGGTTTTCTCTGGGGCCAACGTCCTGACTTTC. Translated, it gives CASSFWVFSGANVLTF. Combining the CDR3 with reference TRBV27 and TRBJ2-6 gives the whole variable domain EAQVTQNPRYLITVTGKKLTVTCSQNMNHEYMSWYRQDPGLGLRQIYYSMNVEVTDKGDVPEGYKVSRKEKRNFPLILESPSPNQTSLYFCASSFWVFSGANVLTFGAGSRLTVL.

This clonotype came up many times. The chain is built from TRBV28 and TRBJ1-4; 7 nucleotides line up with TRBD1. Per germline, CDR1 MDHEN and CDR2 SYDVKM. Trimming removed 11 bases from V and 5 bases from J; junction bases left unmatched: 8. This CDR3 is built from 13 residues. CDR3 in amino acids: CAGKGAGNEKLFF. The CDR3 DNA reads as TGTGCCGGGAAGGGGGCGGGGAATGAAAAACTGTTTTTT.

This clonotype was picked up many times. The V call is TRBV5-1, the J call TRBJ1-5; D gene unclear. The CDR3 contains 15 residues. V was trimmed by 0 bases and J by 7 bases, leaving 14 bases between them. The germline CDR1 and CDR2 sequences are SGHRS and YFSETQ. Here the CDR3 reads CASSLATGSGQPQHF. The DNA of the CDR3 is TGCGCCAGCAGCTTGGCGACCGGGTCTGGCCAGCCCCAGCATTTT.

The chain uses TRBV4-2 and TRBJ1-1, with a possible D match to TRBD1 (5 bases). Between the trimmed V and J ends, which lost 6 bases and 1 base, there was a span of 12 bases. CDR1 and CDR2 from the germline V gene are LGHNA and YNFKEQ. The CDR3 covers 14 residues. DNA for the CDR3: TGTGCCAGCAGGGGCGTGGACAAGAACACTGAAGCTTTCTTT. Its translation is CASRGVDKNTEAFF.

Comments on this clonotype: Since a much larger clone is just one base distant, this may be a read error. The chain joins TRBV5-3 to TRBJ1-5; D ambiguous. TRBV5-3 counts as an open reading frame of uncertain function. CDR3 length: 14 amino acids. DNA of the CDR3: TGTGCCAGCAGCTTGGACCCAGCCAGCGAGCGCCAGCATTTT. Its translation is CASSLDPASERQHF.